A selection of T cell receptor beta chains follows, all from one sample in a study of cytomegalovirus exposure and HLA in healthy donors. This table comes from immunoSEQ multiplex PCR, and its TCRdb copy is limited to in-frame clones, with some not included. The sample lists some 120,000 clones, about 80% occurring once. The sequenced material came from PBMCs. These TCRs come from a man aged 25 to 45 in good health and CMV-seronegative. CDR3s include the opening cysteine and the closing phenylalanine or tryptophan. A D gene is named only where the DNA matches it firmly. Expanded clones are given a class, and other clones once, few, many or no size at all.

abundance: .
d_gene: TRBD2
j_gene: TRBJ2-5
v_gene: TRBV7-3
CDR3nt: TGTGCCAGCAGCTTTAGCGGGAGAGGCCGGGAGACCCAGTACTTC
CDR3aa: CASSFSGRGRETQYF

abundance: .
d_gene: .
j_gene: TRBJ2-7
v_gene: TRBV9
CDR3nt: TGTGCCAGCAGTCTAAGCGGCTACGAGCAGTACTTC
CDR3aa: CASSLSGYEQYF

abundance: .
d_gene: TRBD1
j_gene: TRBJ2-1
v_gene: TRBV18
CDR3nt: TGTGCCAGCGGGGGACAGGGGGCTCTCAATGAGCAGTTCTTC
CDR3aa: CASGGQGALNEQFF

abundance: .
d_gene: .
j_gene: TRBJ2-7
v_gene: TRBV5-4
CDR3nt: TGTGCCAGCAGCTTGGGGCGGAACGTAGGCTACGAGCAGTACTTC
CDR3aa: CASSLGRNVGYEQYF

abundance: .
d_gene: TRBD1
j_gene: TRBJ1-2
v_gene: TRBV27
CDR3nt: TGTGCCAGCAGGACAGGGCTCGGCTACACCTTC
CDR3aa: CASRTGLGYTF

abundance: .
d_gene: .
j_gene: TRBJ2-5
v_gene: TRBV2
CDR3nt: TGTGCCAGCACGGACTCCCAAGAGACCCAGTACTTC
CDR3aa: CASTDSQETQYF

abundance: .
d_gene: TRBD1
j_gene: TRBJ1-5
v_gene: TRBV5-5
CDR3nt: TGTGCCAGCAGTCCGGGACAGTCACGCCGGTACCAGCCCCAGCATTTT
CDR3aa: CASSPGQSRRYQPQHF

abundance: .
d_gene: TRBD1
j_gene: TRBJ2-7
v_gene: TRBV10-2
CDR3nt: TGCGCCAGCAGTCCAGGGGGTGGAGGCTACGAGCAGTACTTC
CDR3aa: CASSPGGGGYEQYF

abundance: .
d_gene: TRBD1
j_gene: TRBJ1-2
v_gene: TRBV2
CDR3nt: TGTGCCAGCAGTGAAGGCGTCAGGGGGCAGGGCTACACCTTC
CDR3aa: CASSEGVRGQGYTF

abundance: .
d_gene: TRBD2
j_gene: TRBJ2-7
v_gene: TRBV4-3
CDR3nt: TGCGCCAGCAGCCAGGGGCTAGCGGGAGGGCCTTACGAGCAGTACTTC
CDR3aa: CASSQGLAGGPYEQYF

abundance: once
d_gene: TRBD1
j_gene: TRBJ1-3
v_gene: TRBV28
CDR3nt: TGTGCCAGCAGACAGGGGGCTCCCATCTCTGGAAACACCATATATTTT
CDR3aa: CASRQGAPISGNTIYF

abundance: .
d_gene: TRBD2
j_gene: TRBJ2-3
v_gene: TRBV6-5
CDR3nt: TGTGCCAGCAGAGGGACTAGCAGAGATACGCAGTATTTT
CDR3aa: CASRGTSRDTQYF

abundance: few
d_gene: TRBD1
j_gene: TRBJ2-7
v_gene: TRBV28
CDR3nt: TGTGCCAGCAGACCCTTGGCAGGGGGTACCTACGAGCAGTACTTC
CDR3aa: CASRPLAGGTYEQYF

abundance: .
d_gene: TRBD1
j_gene: TRBJ2-3
v_gene: TRBV7-9
CDR3nt: TGTTCCAGCAGCCAACCGAGACAGGGCGGAACAGATACGCAGTATTTT
CDR3aa: CSSSQPRQGGTDTQYF

abundance: few
d_gene: TRBD2
j_gene: TRBJ2-3
v_gene: TRBV7-9
CDR3nt: TGTGCCAGCAGCGCTCCGTTCCGACTAGCGGGAGTCGGAGATACGCAGTATTTT
CDR3aa: CASSAPFRLAGVGDTQYF

abundance: .
d_gene: TRBD1
j_gene: TRBJ2-2
v_gene: TRBV7-9
CDR3nt: TGTGCCAGCAACAAAATCTACGACAGGGGGCTGTTCGGGGAGCTGTTTTTT
CDR3aa: CASNKIYDRGLFGELFF

abundance: .
d_gene: .
j_gene: TRBJ2-7
v_gene: TRBV19
CDR3nt: TGTGCCGGTAGCCCCAGGGCTTCCTGGGTTGAGCAGTACTTC
CDR3aa: CAGSPRASWVEQYF

abundance: few
d_gene: .
j_gene: TRBJ1-1
v_gene: TRBV5-1
CDR3nt: TGCGCCAGCAGCTCTACAGGGTCGACGGGTGAAGCTTTCTTT
CDR3aa: CASSSTGSTGEAFF

abundance: few
d_gene: .
j_gene: TRBJ2-1
v_gene: TRBV4-2
CDR3nt: TGTGCCAGCAGCCATCCTGACAATGAGCAGTTCTTC
CDR3aa: CASSHPDNEQFF

abundance: .
d_gene: TRBD2
j_gene: TRBJ2-1
v_gene: TRBV7-7
CDR3nt: TGTGCCAGCAGCACCGGGACTAGCGGGGACAAGCAGTTCTTC
CDR3aa: CASSTGTSGDKQFF

abundance: .
d_gene: TRBD2
j_gene: TRBJ2-1
v_gene: TRBV5-1
CDR3nt: TGCGCCAGCAGCTTGATCCTAGCGGAGTACAATGAGCAGTTCTTC
CDR3aa: CASSLILAEYNEQFF

abundance: .
d_gene: .
j_gene: TRBJ2-1
v_gene: TRBV27
CDR3nt: TGTGCCAGCAGACAGAGGGGGTGGGAAAATGAGCAGTTCTTC
CDR3aa: CASRQRGWENEQFF

abundance: .
d_gene: TRBD1
j_gene: TRBJ2-1
v_gene: TRBV11-1
CDR3nt: TGTGCCAGCAGCTTTGGGGGCAGGGGGCCTGTCGGTGAGCAGTTCTTC
CDR3aa: CASSFGGRGPVGEQFF

abundance: .
d_gene: .
j_gene: TRBJ2-2
v_gene: TRBV18
CDR3nt: TGTGCCAGCTCACAGGACAGTGGGGAGCTGTTTTTT
CDR3aa: CASSQDSGELFF

abundance: .
d_gene: .
j_gene: TRBJ2-6
v_gene: TRBV5-1
CDR3nt: TGCGCCAGCAGCCCGACGAAGACAGGAACCTCTGGGGCCAACGTCCTGACTTTC
CDR3aa: CASSPTKTGTSGANVLTF

abundance: .
d_gene: .
j_gene: TRBJ2-7
v_gene: TRBV2
CDR3nt: TGTGCCAGCAGAAGGACAGTCTACGAGCAGTACTTC
CDR3aa: CASRRTVYEQYF

abundance: .
d_gene: .
j_gene: TRBJ2-7
v_gene: TRBV25-1
CDR3nt: TGTGCCAGCAGTGAGGCGGTAACCTACGAGCAGTACTTC
CDR3aa: CASSEAVTYEQYF

abundance: .
d_gene: TRBD2
j_gene: TRBJ2-7
v_gene: TRBV10-3
CDR3nt: TGTGCCATCAGACCGACTAGCGGGAGCGATTACTACGAGCAGTACTTC
CDR3aa: CAIRPTSGSDYYEQYF

abundance: .
d_gene: TRBD2
j_gene: TRBJ2-7
v_gene: TRBV28
CDR3nt: TGTGCCAGCAGTTCTAGCGGGAGGTCCGGGCAGTACTTC
CDR3aa: CASSSSGRSGQYF

abundance: few
d_gene: TRBD2
j_gene: TRBJ2-7
v_gene: TRBV5-1
CDR3nt: TGCGCCAGCAGCTTGACGGCGGGAGGGGGTTACGAGCAGTACTTC
CDR3aa: CASSLTAGGGYEQYF

abundance: once
d_gene: .
j_gene: TRBJ2-3
v_gene: TRBV9
CDR3nt: TGTGCCAGCAGCGTCGGAACGCCACAGATACAGGTGACAGAGAGAGATACGCAGTATTTT
CDR3aa: CASSVGTPQIQVTERDTQYF

abundance: once
d_gene: TRBD2
j_gene: TRBJ2-3
v_gene: TRBV5-5
CDR3nt: TGTGCCAGCAGCTCGCGGGAGGGCACAGATACGCAGTATTTT
CDR3aa: CASSSREGTDTQYF

abundance: .
d_gene: .
j_gene: TRBJ2-7
v_gene: TRBV5-4
CDR3nt: TGTGCCAGCAGCTTCGACGGGAGAAATTACGAGCAGTACTTC
CDR3aa: CASSFDGRNYEQYF

abundance: .
d_gene: TRBD2
j_gene: TRBJ2-7
v_gene: TRBV28
CDR3nt: TGTGCCAGCAGTTTCCTAGCGGGAGGCAGTGAGCAGTACTTC
CDR3aa: CASSFLAGGSEQYF

abundance: .
d_gene: TRBD2
j_gene: TRBJ2-4
v_gene: TRBV28
CDR3nt: TGTGCCAGCAGTTCCCCGGGACTAGCGGGGTCGGTAGCCAAAAACATTCAGTACTTC
CDR3aa: CASSSPGLAGSVAKNIQYF

abundance: .
d_gene: TRBD1
j_gene: TRBJ1-3
v_gene: TRBV5-6
CDR3nt: TGTGCCAGCAGCTTGGTCGGACAGGGCACTGGAAACACCATATATTTT
CDR3aa: CASSLVGQGTGNTIYF

abundance: .
d_gene: TRBD1
j_gene: TRBJ2-7
v_gene: TRBV4-1
CDR3nt: TGCGCCAGCAGCCAAGGACAGGGGACGGGTACCTACGAGCAGTACTTC
CDR3aa: CASSQGQGTGTYEQYF

abundance: .
d_gene: TRBD2
j_gene: TRBJ2-1
v_gene: TRBV11-3
CDR3nt: TGTGCCAGCAGCCCGACGCTAGCGGGAGGGCCAGGGAATGAGCAGTTCTTC
CDR3aa: CASSPTLAGGPGNEQFF

abundance: .
d_gene: .
j_gene: TRBJ2-1
v_gene: TRBV5-1
CDR3nt: TGCGCCAGCAGCTTGCCCAGAGGCTGGCAGTTCTTC
CDR3aa: CASSLPRGWQFF

abundance: .
d_gene: TRBD1
j_gene: TRBJ2-7
v_gene: TRBV27
CDR3nt: TGTGCCAGCAGCAGGACAGGGGGTAGGAGCTCCTACGAGCAGTACTTC
CDR3aa: CASSRTGGRSSYEQYF

abundance: once
d_gene: .
j_gene: TRBJ2-3
v_gene: TRBV23-1
CDR3nt: TGCGCCAGCAGTCTACAACCTCAGGGAGGTAGCACAGATACGCAGTATTTT
CDR3aa: CASSLQPQGGSTDTQYF

abundance: .
d_gene: .
j_gene: TRBJ1-2
v_gene: TRBV5-4
CDR3nt: TGTGCCAGCAGCCCCCCAGGGCGAGCAGTCGACGGCTACACCTTC
CDR3aa: CASSPPGRAVDGYTF

abundance: .
d_gene: .
j_gene: TRBJ2-3
v_gene: TRBV9
CDR3nt: TGTGCCAGCAGCGTAGCTAGCTACGGCACAGATACGCAGTATTTT
CDR3aa: CASSVASYGTDTQYF